This T cell receptor beta chain appears in the sequencing data of a study of shared clonotypes between healthy human individuals. Study results and caveats: It was observed that about 5% of naive CD4 clonotypes were shared across several donors.

For this clone: Its antigen is unidentified.

Assay execution took place at the deep level. Here immunoSEQ multiplex PCR was the method, and the copy in TCRdb shows in-frame clones only, minus some. Of almost 750,000 clones in the sample, 72% were seen once. Germline-derived CDR1 and CDR2 are MGHRA and YSYEKL. The CDR3 is 14 residues long. Trimming pared 2 bases from V and 2 bases from J, leaving 9 bases between. Adult Caucasians living in Nashville, Tennessee made up all of the donors. The chain couples TRBV4-1 to TRBJ1-2; D is uncertain. This receptor was obtained from a woman younger than 45 in good health. The source material was memory CD4+ T cells sorted from blood. The sample's subset: CD45RA-negative fraction. CDR3 amino acids: CASSQQTENYGYTF. The DNA of the CDR3 is TGCGCCAGCAGCCAACAGACCGAAAACTATGGCTACACCTTC.